The next 5 T cell receptor beta chains were all read from a single sample in a study of OX40 agonist ivuxolimab in advanced cancers. Libraries were prepared by immunoSEQ multiplex PCR; TCRdb keeps only in-frame clonotypes and omits some of them. The sample yields roughly 60,000 clones, under 95% seen once. Sequencing used CD4+ or CD8+ T cells sorted from blood, obtained in a trial of the OX40 agonist ivuxolimab. The receptors here all came from an adult with an advanced solid tumor such as melanoma, head and neck, liver or kidney cancer.

CDR3 protein: CASSTDTENTEAFF. DNA for the CDR3: TGCGCCAGCAGCACGGACACCGAGAACACTGAAGCTTTCTTT. The rearrangement uses TRBV4-3 and TRBJ1-1; D is perhaps TRBD1 (5 bases). V was trimmed by 5 bases and J by 1 base, leaving 11 bases between them. Looked up from germline, CDR1 is LGHNA and CDR2 is YSLEER. There are 14 residues in the CDR3.

The CDR3 sequence is CASSSPSTGTYEQYF. The CDR3 nucleotides are TGTGCCAGCAGCTCACCGAGTACGGGTACCTACGAGCAGTACTTC. The gene calls are TRBV11-3 and TRBJ2-7; D remains unclear. CDR1 SGHNT and CDR2 YENEEA come from the germline V gene. This CDR3 contains 15 residues. The V gene lost 4 bases and the J gene lost 2 bases, with 15 bases spanning the gap.

CDR3 bases: TGCGCCAGCAGCCAAGGGGTGGGTCAGGGCGGCACTGAAGCTTTCTTT. It encodes CASSQGVGQGGTEAFF. This rearrangement joins TRBV4-3 to TRBJ1-1, with a possible D match to TRBD1 (5 bases). V was trimmed by 1 base and J by 4 bases, leaving 16 bases between them. The CDR3 is made up of 16 amino acids. Per germline, CDR1 LGHNA and CDR2 YSLEER.

This chain links TRBV7-3 with TRBJ2-1, with TRBD2 matching over 9 bases. This CDR3 comprises 18 residues. J was trimmed by 4 bases and V by 5 bases; bases with no gene match: 15. The germline gives CDR1 SGHTA, CDR2 FQGTGA. CDR3 bases: TGTGCCAGCAGCCCGAGGATTTCCGGGACTAGCTCATACAATGAGCAGTTCTTC. Encoded protein: CASSPRISGTSSYNEQFF.

The rearrangement uses TRBV7-9 and TRBJ2-3, with D perhaps matching TRBD2 (5 bases). V lost 0 bases and J 4 bases, leaving 8 bases between the germline ends. CDR3 size: 14 residues. CDR1 and CDR2 from the germline V gene are SEHNR and FQNEAQ (reference sequence). The DNA for the CDR3 is TGTGCCAGCAGCTTAGCTAGTAGCGCAGATACGCAGTATTTT. This gives the protein CASSLASSADTQYF.